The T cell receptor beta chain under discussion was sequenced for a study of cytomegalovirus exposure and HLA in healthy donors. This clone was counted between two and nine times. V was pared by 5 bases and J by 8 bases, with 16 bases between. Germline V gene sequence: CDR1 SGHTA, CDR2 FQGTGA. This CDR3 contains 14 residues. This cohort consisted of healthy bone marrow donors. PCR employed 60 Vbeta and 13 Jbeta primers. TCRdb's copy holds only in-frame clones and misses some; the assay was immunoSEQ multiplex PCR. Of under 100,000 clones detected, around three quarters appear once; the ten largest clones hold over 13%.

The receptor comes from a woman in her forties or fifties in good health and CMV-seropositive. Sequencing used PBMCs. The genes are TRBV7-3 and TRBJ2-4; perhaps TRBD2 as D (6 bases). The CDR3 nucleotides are TGTGCCAGCAGCCCTAAGGCCAGGGAGGACATTCAGTACTTC. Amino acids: CASSPKAREDIQYF. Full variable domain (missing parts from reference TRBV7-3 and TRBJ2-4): GAGVSQTPSNKVTEKGKYVELRCDPISGHTALYWYRQSLGQGPEFLIYFQGTGAADDSGLPNDRFFAVRPEGSVSTLKIQRTERGDSAVYLCASSPKAREDIQYFGAGTRLSVL.